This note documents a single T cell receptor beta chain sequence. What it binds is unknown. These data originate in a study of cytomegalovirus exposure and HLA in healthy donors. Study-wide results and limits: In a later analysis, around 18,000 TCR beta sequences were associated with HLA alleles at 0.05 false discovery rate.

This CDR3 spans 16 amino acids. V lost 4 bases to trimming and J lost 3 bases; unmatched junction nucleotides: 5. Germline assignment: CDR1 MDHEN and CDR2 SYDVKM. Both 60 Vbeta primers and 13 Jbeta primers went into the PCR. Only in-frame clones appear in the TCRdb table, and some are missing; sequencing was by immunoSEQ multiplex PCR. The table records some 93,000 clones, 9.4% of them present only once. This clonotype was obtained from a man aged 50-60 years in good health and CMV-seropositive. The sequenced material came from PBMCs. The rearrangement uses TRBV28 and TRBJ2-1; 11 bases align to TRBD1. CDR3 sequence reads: CASSSRGTGGYNEQFF. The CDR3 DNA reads TGTGCCAGCAGTTCCCGCGGGACAGGGGGCTACAATGAGCAGTTCTTC.